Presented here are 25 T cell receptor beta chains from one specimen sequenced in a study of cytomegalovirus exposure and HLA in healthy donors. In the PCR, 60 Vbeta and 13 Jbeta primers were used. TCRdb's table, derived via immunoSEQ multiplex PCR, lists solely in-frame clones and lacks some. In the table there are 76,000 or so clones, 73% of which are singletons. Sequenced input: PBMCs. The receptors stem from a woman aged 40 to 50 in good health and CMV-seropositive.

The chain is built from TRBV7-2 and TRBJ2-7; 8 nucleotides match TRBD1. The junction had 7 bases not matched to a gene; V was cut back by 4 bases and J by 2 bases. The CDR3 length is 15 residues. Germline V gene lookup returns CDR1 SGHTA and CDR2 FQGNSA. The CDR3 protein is CASSSWTRGPYEQYF. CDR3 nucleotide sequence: TGTGCCAGCAGCTCCTGGACCAGGGGGCCCTACGAGCAGTACTTC.

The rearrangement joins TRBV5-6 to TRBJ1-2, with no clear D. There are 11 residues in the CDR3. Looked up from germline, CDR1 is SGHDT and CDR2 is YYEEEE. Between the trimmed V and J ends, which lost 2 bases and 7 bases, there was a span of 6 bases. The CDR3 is CASSLKLGYTF. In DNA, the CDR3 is TGTGCCAGCAGCTTAAAACTTGGCTACACCTTC. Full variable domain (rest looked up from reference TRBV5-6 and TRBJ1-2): DAGVTQSPTHLIKTRGQQVTLRCSPKSGHDTVSWYQQALGQGPQFIFQYYEEEERQRGNFPDRFSGHQFPNYSSELNVNALLLGDSALYLCASSLKLGYTFGSGTRLTVV.

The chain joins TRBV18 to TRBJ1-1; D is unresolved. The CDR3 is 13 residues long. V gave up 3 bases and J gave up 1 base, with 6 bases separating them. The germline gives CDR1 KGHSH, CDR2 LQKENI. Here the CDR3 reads CASSPGQNTEAFF. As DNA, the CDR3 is TGTGCCAGCTCACCTGGGCAGAACACTGAAGCTTTCTTT.

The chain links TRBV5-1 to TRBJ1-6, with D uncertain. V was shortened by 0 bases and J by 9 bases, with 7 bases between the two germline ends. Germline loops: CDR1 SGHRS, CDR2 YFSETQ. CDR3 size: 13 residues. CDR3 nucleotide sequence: TGCGCCAGCAGCTTGGCCACCAGTTCACCCCTCCACTTT. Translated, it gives CASSLATSSPLHF.

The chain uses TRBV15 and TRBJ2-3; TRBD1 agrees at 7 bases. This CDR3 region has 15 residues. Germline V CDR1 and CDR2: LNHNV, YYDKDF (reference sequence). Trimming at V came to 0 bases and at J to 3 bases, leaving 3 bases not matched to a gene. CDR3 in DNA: TGTGCCACCAGCAGAGAGGGCAGGGGGACAGATACGCAGTATTTT. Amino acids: CATSREGRGTDTQYF.

This CDR3 reads CAWSPRTGGGGGSTYEQYF. The CDR3 nucleotides read TGTGCCTGGAGTCCCCGGACAGGGGGCGGCGGGGGGTCCACCTACGAGCAGTACTTC. The J gene is TRBJ2-7, the V gene TRBV30; 11 bases match TRBD1. There are 19 residues in the CDR3. Per germline, CDR1 GTSNPN and CDR2 SVGIG (reference sequence). J gave up 2 bases and V 2 bases, and 17 bases lay outside the gene matches.

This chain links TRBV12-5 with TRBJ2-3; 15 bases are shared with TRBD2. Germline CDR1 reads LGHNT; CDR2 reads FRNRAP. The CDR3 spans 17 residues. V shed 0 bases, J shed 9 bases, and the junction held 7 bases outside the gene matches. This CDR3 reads CASGLVRSGTSGGTQYF. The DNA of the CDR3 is TGTGCTAGTGGTTTGGTACGGTCGGGGACTAGCGGGGGGACGCAGTATTTT. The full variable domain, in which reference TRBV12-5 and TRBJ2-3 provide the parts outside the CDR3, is DARVTQTPRHKVTEMGQEVTMRCQPILGHNTVFWYRQTMMQGLELLAYFRNRAPLDDSGMPKDRFSAEMPDATLATLKIQPSEPRDSAVYFCASGLVRSGTSGGTQYFGPGTRLTVL.

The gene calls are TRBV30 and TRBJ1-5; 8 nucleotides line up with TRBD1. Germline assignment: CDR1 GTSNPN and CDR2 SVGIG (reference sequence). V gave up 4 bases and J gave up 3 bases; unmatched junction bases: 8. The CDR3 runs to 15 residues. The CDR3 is CAWKAGGSINQPQHF. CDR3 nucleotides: TGTGCCTGGAAGGCAGGGGGCAGTATCAATCAGCCCCAGCATTTT.

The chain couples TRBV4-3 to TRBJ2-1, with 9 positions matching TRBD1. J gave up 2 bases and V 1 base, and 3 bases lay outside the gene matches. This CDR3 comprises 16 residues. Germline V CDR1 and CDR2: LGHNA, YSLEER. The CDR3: CASSQGRDRAYNEQFF. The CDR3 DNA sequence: TGCGCCAGCAGCCAAGGCCGGGACAGGGCCTACAATGAGCAGTTCTTC.

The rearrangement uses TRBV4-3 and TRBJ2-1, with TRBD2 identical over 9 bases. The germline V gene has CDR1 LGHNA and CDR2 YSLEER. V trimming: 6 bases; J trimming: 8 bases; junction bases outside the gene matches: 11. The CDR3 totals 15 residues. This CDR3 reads CASRARAGGPDEQFF. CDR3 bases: TGCGCCAGCAGGGCTCGGGCGGGGGGGCCAGATGAGCAGTTCTTC.

In DNA form, the CDR3 reads TGTGCCAGCAGCTTAGATTCAGGGCCCAACACTGAAGCTTTCTTT. Translating gives CASSLDSGPNTEAFF. This sequence joins TRBV7-2 and TRBJ1-1, with a weak D call TRBD1 (5 bases). Per germline, CDR1 SGHTA and CDR2 FQGNSA. The CDR3 length is 15 residues. Trimming cost V 1 base and J 2 bases, with 11 bases left between them.

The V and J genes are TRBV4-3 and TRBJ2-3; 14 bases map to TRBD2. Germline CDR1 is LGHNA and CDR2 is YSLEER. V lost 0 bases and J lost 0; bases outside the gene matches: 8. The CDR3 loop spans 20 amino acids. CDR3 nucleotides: TGCGCCAGCAGCCAAGATATACGACTAGCGGGAGGGGATAGCACAGATACGCAGTATTTT. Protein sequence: CASSQDIRLAGGDSTDTQYF.

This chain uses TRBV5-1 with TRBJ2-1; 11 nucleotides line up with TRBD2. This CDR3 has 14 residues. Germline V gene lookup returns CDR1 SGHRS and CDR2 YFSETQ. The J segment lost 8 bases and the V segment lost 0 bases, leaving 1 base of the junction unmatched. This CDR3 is CASSLGLAGYEQFF. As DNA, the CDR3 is TGCGCCAGCAGCTTGGGACTAGCGGGGTATGAGCAGTTCTTC.

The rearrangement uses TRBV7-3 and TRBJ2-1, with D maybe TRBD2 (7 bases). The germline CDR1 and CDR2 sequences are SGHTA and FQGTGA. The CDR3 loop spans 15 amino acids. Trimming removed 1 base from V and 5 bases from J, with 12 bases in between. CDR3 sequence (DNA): TGTGCCAGCAGCTTAAGTGGCGGGGGCCACAATGAGCAGTTCTTC. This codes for CASSLSGGGHNEQFF. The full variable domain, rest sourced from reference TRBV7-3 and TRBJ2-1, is GAGVSQTPSNKVTEKGKYVELRCDPISGHTALYWYRQSLGQGPEFLIYFQGTGAADDSGLPNDRFFAVRPEGSVSTLKIQRTERGDSAVYLCASSLSGGGHNEQFFGPGTRLTVL.

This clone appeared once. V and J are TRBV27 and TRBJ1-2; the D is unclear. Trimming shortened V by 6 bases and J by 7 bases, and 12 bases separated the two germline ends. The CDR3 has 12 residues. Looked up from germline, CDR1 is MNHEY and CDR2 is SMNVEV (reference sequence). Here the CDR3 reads CASSPGLGGYTF. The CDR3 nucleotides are TGTGCCAGCAGCCCGGGTTTGGGTGGCTACACCTTC.

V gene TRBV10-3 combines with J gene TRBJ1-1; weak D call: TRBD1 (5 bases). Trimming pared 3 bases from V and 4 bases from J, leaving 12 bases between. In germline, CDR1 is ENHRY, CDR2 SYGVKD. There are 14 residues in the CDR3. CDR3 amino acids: CAISDQGWGTEAFF. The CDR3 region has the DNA TGTGCCATCAGTGACCAGGGCTGGGGCACTGAAGCTTTCTTT.

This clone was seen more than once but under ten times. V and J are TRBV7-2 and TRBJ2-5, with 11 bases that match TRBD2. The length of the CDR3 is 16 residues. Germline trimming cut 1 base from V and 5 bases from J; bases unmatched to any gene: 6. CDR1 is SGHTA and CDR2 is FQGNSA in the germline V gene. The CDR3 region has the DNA TGTGCCAGCAGCTTAGTGTCTAGCGGGGGGCGTGAGACCCAGTACTTC. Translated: CASSLVSSGGRETQYF. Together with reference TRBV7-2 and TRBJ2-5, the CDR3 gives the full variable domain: GAGVSQSPSNKVTEKGKDVELRCDPISGHTALYWYRQSLGQGLEFLIYFQGNSAPDKSGLPSDRFSAERTGGSVSTLTIQRTQQEDSAVYLCASSLVSSGGRETQYFGPGTRLLVL.

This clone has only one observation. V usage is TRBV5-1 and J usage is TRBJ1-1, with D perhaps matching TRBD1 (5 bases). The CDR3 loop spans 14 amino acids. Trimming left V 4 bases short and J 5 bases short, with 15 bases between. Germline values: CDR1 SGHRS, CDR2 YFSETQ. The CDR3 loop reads CASSRMGGETEAFF. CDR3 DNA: TGCGCCAGCAGCCGGATGGGGGGGGAAACTGAAGCTTTCTTT.

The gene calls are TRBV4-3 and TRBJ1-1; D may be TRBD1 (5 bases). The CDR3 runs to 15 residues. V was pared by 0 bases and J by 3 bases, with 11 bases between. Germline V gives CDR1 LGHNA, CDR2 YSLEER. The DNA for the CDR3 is TGCGCCAGCAGCCAAGACAGGGCAGGGTACACTGAAGCTTTCTTT. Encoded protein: CASSQDRAGYTEAFF.

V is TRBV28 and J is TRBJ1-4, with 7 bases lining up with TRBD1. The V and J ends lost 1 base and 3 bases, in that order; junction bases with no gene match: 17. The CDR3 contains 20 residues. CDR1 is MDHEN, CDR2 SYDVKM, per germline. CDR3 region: CASSLYPPGGEISANEKLFF. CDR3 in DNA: TGTGCCAGCAGTTTATACCCCCCAGGGGGAGAAATCTCGGCTAATGAAAAACTGTTTTTT.

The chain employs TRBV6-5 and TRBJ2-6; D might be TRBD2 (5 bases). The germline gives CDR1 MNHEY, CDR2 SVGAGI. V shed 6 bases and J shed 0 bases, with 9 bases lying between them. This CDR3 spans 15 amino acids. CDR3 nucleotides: TGTGCCAGCAGGGGCGGAGGCTCTGGGGCCAACGTCCTGACTTTC. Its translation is CASRGGGSGANVLTF.

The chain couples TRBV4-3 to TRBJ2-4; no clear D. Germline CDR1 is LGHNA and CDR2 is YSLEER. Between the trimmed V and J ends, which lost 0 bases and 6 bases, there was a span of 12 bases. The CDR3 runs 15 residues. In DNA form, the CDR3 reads TGCGCCAGCAGCCAAGACAGGTTAGGATTAAACATTCAGTACTTC. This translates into CASSQDRLGLNIQYF.

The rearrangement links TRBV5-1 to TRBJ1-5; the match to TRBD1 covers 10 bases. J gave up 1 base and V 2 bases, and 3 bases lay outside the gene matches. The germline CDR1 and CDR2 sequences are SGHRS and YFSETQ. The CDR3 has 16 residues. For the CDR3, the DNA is TGCGCCAGCAGCTTAGGGACAGGGGAGAGCAATCAGCCCCAGCATTTT. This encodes CASSLGTGESNQPQHF. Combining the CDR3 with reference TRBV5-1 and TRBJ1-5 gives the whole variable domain KAGVTQTPRYLIKTRGQQVTLSCSPISGHRSVSWYQQTPGQGLQFLFEYFSETQRNKGNFPGRFSGRQFSNSRSEMNVSTLELGDSALYLCASSLGTGESNQPQHFGDGTRLSIL.

The CDR3 coding sequence is TGCGCCAGCAGCGACAGGGGGCTATCCAATGAAAAACTGTTTTTT. It translates to CASSDRGLSNEKLFF. J is TRBJ1-4 and V is TRBV5-1; 10 bases fit TRBD1. The CDR3 has 15 residues. V lost 4 bases to trimming and J lost 5 bases; unmatched junction nucleotides: 5. The germline gives CDR1 SGHRS, CDR2 YFSETQ.

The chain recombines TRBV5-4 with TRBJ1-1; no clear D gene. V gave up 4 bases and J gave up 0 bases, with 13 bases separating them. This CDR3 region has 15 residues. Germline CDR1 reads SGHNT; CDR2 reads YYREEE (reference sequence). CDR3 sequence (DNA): TGTGCCAGCAGCCGATCGACAAGCATGAACACTGAAGCTTTCTTT. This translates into CASSRSTSMNTEAFF. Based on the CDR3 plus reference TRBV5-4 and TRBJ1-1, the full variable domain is ETGVTQSPTHLIKTRGQQVTLRCSSQSGHNTVSWYQQALGQGPQFIFQYYREEENGRGNFPPRFSGLQFPNYSSELNVNALELDDSALYLCASSRSTSMNTEAFFGQGTRLTVV.